The rows below give T cell receptor beta chains drawn from one sample of a study of cytomegalovirus exposure and HLA in healthy donors. The table came from immunoSEQ multiplex PCR; TCRdb's copy has only in-frame clones and leaves some out. In the table there are about 120,000 clones, roughly 68% of which are singletons. Sequencing was done on a sample of PBMCs. The receptors derive from a woman under 40 in good health and CMV-seronegative. The CDR3 runs from the conserved cysteine through the conserved F or W. The D gene is left open where the match is weak. Not every row has a clone size; where given, it reads once, few, many or a size class.

d_call	v_call	clone_size	j_call	cdr3_nt	cdr3_aa
TRBD2	TRBV19	.	TRBJ2-7	TGTGCCAGTAGTACCACCGGGACTAGCTCATACTACGAGCAGTACTTC	CASSTTGTSSYYEQYF
TRBD1	TRBV11-2	.	TRBJ2-2	TGTGCCAGCAGCTTAGCACAGGGGTACACCGGGGAGCTGTTTTTT	CASSLAQGYTGELFF
.	TRBV7-3	.	TRBJ2-1	TGTGCCAGCTCCCGCGACTCATACAATGAGCAGTTCTTC	CASSRDSYNEQFF
.	TRBV28	.	TRBJ1-1	TGTGCCAGTGATATCCCGGGGGGAAAGCCTGAAGCTTTCTTT	CASDIPGGKPEAFF
TRBD1	TRBV7-9	.	TRBJ1-3	TGTGCCAGCAGCTTAGAGAGACAGGGAGGAAACACCATATATTTT	CASSLERQGGNTIYF
.	TRBV4-1	.	TRBJ1-6	TGCGCCAGCAGCCAAGATGGAGATTCACCCCTCCACTTT	CASSQDGDSPLHF
.	TRBV15	.	TRBJ2-5	TGTGCCACCAGCAGAGATCTAGGGGTTCCAGACTTC	CATSRDLGVPDF
.	TRBV7-2	once	TRBJ2-7	TGTGCCAGCAGCTTAGTCAGGGGTAGGCACGAGCAGTACTTC	CASSLVRGRHEQYF
TRBD2	TRBV5-6	.	TRBJ2-1	TGTGCCAGCAGCTTACGCAGGACTAGCGATGAGCGGTTCTTC	CASSLRRTSDERFF
TRBD2	TRBV9	.	TRBJ2-1	TGTGCCAGCAGCCCCGGAGGGGCGGGAGTAGGCAATGAGCAGTTCTTC	CASSPGGAGVGNEQFF
.	TRBV28	.	TRBJ2-2	TGTGCCAGCAGTTTACCAGGGGCCGGGGAGCTGTTTTTT	CASSLPGAGELFF
TRBD1	TRBV28	.	TRBJ1-5	TGTGCCAGCAGTTTAGGCCGAATAGGGACAGGGGTTCAGCCCCAGCATTTT	CASSLGRIGTGVQPQHF
TRBD1	TRBV7-9	.	TRBJ2-3	TGTGCCAGCAGCACGGGACAGGGGGCCTCAGATACGCAGTATTTT	CASSTGQGASDTQYF
.	TRBV7-8	once	TRBJ1-1	TGTGCCAGCAGCTACGGACACTTGAACACTGAAGCTTTCTTT	CASSYGHLNTEAFF
.	TRBV6-6	few	TRBJ1-5	TGTGCCAGCAGCCCACCCGGACAGCGAGCCTATCAGCCCCAGCATTTT	CASSPPGQRAYQPQHF
.	TRBV29-1	.	TRBJ1-1	TGCAGCGTAACTTTTGGAACAGCGAACACTGAAGCTTTCTTT	CSVTFGTANTEAFF
.	TRBV30	.	TRBJ1-6	TGTGCCTGGTCCCGGGACATTAATTCACCCCTCCACTTT	CAWSRDINSPLHF
TRBD1	TRBV7-3	.	TRBJ2-1	TGTGCCAGCAGCTTAATCAACCCCTGGAACCGGGACAGGGGTGGCAATGAGCAGTTCTTC	CASSLINPWNRDRGGNEQFF
TRBD1	TRBV28	.	TRBJ1-1	TGTGCCAGCAGTTCCGTGACCCCCTCCAGGGGGGCTTTCTTT	CASSSVTPSRGAFF
TRBD2	TRBV5-4	.	TRBJ2-1	TGTGCCAGCAGCTCCGGCAGCGGGAGTGGTTCCTACAATGAGCAGTTCTTC	CASSSGSGSGSYNEQFF
TRBD1	TRBV9	.	TRBJ1-6	TGTGCCAGCACCCCGGAGGGGGACAGGGTCTCTGATTCACCCCTCCACTTT	CASTPEGDRVSDSPLHF
.	TRBV7-3	few	TRBJ2-1	TGTGCCAGCAGCTTAATAGCAGGGGGGTTAGACAATGAGCAGTTCTTC	CASSLIAGGLDNEQFF
.	TRBV11-2	.	TRBJ1-2	TGTGCCAGCAGCTTAGATCAGGGGTTCTATGGCTACACCTTC	CASSLDQGFYGYTF
TRBD1	TRBV5-6	.	TRBJ1-1	TGTGCCAGCAGCCCGAGGGACAGGGGGCCGATTGAAGCTTTCTTT	CASSPRDRGPIEAFF
.	TRBV6-1	.	TRBJ2-7	TGTGCCAGCAGGAAAGGGGGATCGTCCTACGAGCAGTACTTC	CASRKGGSSYEQYF
TRBD1	TRBV5-1	.	TRBJ1-4	TGCGCCAGCAGCGTTACAGGGGGAGCAACTAATGAAAAACTGTTTTTT	CASSVTGGATNEKLFF
TRBD2	TRBV7-9	.	TRBJ2-1	TGTGCCAGCAGCTTAGCACAGCTAGCGGGAGGTCCCCCGTTCTTC	CASSLAQLAGGPPFF
TRBD2	TRBV30	.	TRBJ2-3	TGTGCCTGGGAAACTAGCGGGAGTGGGGCCACGCAGTATTTT	CAWETSGSGATQYF
.	TRBV27	once	TRBJ2-1	TGTGCCAGCAGTAAAAAACGGACTCCCGCATCGGTCGCGGAGCAGTTCTTC	CASSKKRTPASVAEQFF
TRBD1	TRBV2	.	TRBJ1-5	TGTGCCAGCAGGGGACAGCTTAATCAGCCCCAGCATTTT	CASRGQLNQPQHF
TRBD1	TRBV4-1	.	TRBJ1-5	TGCGCCAGCAGCCAAAGACAGGGGAGCCAGCCCCAGCATTTT	CASSQRQGSQPQHF
TRBD2	TRBV6-5	few	TRBJ2-7	TGTGCCAGCAGTTACTCACTAGCGGAATACGAGCAGTACTTC	CASSYSLAEYEQYF
TRBD1	TRBV7-9	few	TRBJ1-1	TGTGCCAGCAGCCCTACCGGGACAGGGGGAGGCACTGAAGCTTTCTTT	CASSPTGTGGGTEAFF
TRBD2	TRBV7-2	.	TRBJ2-7	TGTGCCAGCAGCTTCCGGACTAGCGGGAGCTACGAGCAGTACTTC	CASSFRTSGSYEQYF
.	TRBV18	few	TRBJ2-1	TGTGCCAGCTCACCACAGGGGTACTCCTACAATGAGCAGTTCTTC	CASSPQGYSYNEQFF
.	TRBV4-3	.	TRBJ2-7	TGCGCCAGCAGCCAAGATCGAGGTGTGGAGCAGTACTTC	CASSQDRGVEQYF
.	TRBV2	.	TRBJ2-7	TGTGCCAGCAGTGAAAACCCTAATTACGAGCAGTACTTC	CASSENPNYEQYF
.	TRBV30	.	TRBJ2-1	TGTGCCTGGAGCCGGGGATACAATGAGCAGTTCTTC	CAWSRGYNEQFF
TRBD1	TRBV9	.	TRBJ2-7	TGTGCCAGCAGCGCGGGGGGACAGGGGACTCACGAGCAGTACTTC	CASSAGGQGTHEQYF
.	TRBV5-1	few	TRBJ1-4	TGCGCCAGCAGCGAGGGTTGGACTAATGAAAAACTGTTTTTT	CASSEGWTNEKLFF
.	TRBV10-3	once	TRBJ2-3	TGTGCCATCAGCGGATACCGGGACACTCGAAGCACAGATACGCAGTATTTT	CAISGYRDTRSTDTQYF
.	TRBV7-2	once	TRBJ2-3	TGTGCCAGCAGCTTAGGACAGTTTGCAGATACGCAGTATTTT	CASSLGQFADTQYF